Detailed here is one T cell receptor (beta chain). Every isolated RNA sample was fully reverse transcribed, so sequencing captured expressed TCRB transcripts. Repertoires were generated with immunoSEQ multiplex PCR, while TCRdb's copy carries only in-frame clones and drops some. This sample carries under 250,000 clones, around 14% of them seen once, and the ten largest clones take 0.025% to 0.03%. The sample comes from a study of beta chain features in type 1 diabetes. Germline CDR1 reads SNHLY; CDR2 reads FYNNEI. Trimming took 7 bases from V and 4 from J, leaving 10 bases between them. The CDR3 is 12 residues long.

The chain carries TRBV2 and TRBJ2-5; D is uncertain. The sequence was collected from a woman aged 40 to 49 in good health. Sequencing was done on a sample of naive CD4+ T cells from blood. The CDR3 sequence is CASTQRLETQYF. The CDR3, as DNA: TGTGCCAGCACCCAGCGTCTAGAGACCCAGTACTTC.